The 20 T cell receptor beta chains reported below all come from one sample, sequenced in a study of cytomegalovirus exposure and HLA in healthy donors. PCR involved 60 Vbeta and 13 Jbeta primers. Some clones are missing from TCRdb's copy, which holds only in-frame ones; the method was immunoSEQ multiplex PCR. The sample carries about 130,000 clones, under 85% recorded once. Material: PBMCs. The receptors were sampled from a man aged 25 to 40 in good health and CMV-seronegative.

The V gene is TRBV9, the J gene TRBJ1-5; tentative D call: TRBD1 (6 bases). The germline V gene encodes CDR1 SGDLS and CDR2 YYNGEE. Deletions cut 4 bases from V and 2 bases from J, with 10 bases between. The CDR3 is 14 amino acids. For the CDR3, the DNA is TGTGCCAGCAGCCCGGACAGAGGCAATCAGCCCCAGCATTTT. It yields the protein CASSPDRGNQPQHF.

This clone was observed a few times. The chain uses TRBV5-1 and TRBJ2-5, with a tentative D call TRBD1 (5 bases). In germline, CDR1 is SGHRS, CDR2 YFSETQ. V lost 2 bases to trimming and J lost 5 bases, with 16 bases between them. This CDR3 is built from 15 residues. The CDR3 loop reads CASSLPLGAQETQYF. CDR3 coding DNA: TGCGCCAGCAGCTTACCCCTAGGGGCCCAGGAGACCCAGTACTTC.

V gene TRBV18 combines with J gene TRBJ2-5, with 8 positions matching TRBD2. The CDR3 runs 17 residues. Germline assignment: CDR1 KGHSH and CDR2 LQKENI. V trimming: 0 bases; J trimming: 7 bases; junction bases outside the gene matches: 13. The CDR3 DNA reads as TGTGCCAGCTCACCACCGGGACTAGTCACCAGGACCGGGACCCAGTACTTC. As protein: CASSPPGLVTRTGTQYF.

Only a few counts were recorded for this clone. V and J are TRBV5-4 and TRBJ1-1; the D gene is possibly TRBD1 (6 bases). The V end lost 6 bases, the J end lost 3 bases, and 12 bases lay between the germline ends. Germline V gene lookup returns CDR1 SGHNT and CDR2 YYREEE (reference sequence). The CDR3 covers 13 residues. The CDR3 nucleotides read TGTGCCAGCACCAAAGGGGGTGACACTGAAGCTTTCTTT. Protein product: CASTKGGDTEAFF.

The chain uses TRBV28 and TRBJ1-1, with TRBD1 as a possible D gene (6 bases). Per the germline V gene, CDR1 is MDHEN and CDR2 is SYDVKM. The CDR3 covers 15 residues. Trimming cost V 5 bases and J 1 base, with 14 bases left between them. CDR3 residues: CASSQTQGTNTEAFF. As DNA, the CDR3 is TGTGCCAGCAGTCAAACACAGGGTACGAACACTGAAGCTTTCTTT. The entire variable domain, with the rest obtained from reference TRBV28 and TRBJ1-1, is as follows: DVKVTQSSRYLVKRTGEKVFLECVQDMDHENMFWYRQDPGLGLRLIYFSYDVKMKEKGDIPEGYSVSREKKERFSLILESASTNQTSMYLCASSQTQGTNTEAFFGQGTRLTVV.

The chain employs TRBV6-5 and TRBJ2-2, with D possibly TRBD1 on 6 matching bases. V was pared by 5 bases and J by 5 bases, with 15 bases between. In germline, CDR1 is MNHEY, CDR2 SVGAGI. The CDR3 has 15 residues. This chain's CDR3 is CASSVQGSGTGELFF. The CDR3 bases are TGTGCCAGCAGTGTACAGGGCTCGGGGACCGGGGAGCTGTTTTTT.

The V gene is TRBV29-1, the J gene TRBJ2-7; maybe TRBD1 (6 bases). The CDR3 has 12 amino acids. Trimming stripped 7 bases from V and 2 bases from J, with 12 bases between. From germline, CDR1 is SQVTM and CDR2 ANQGSEA. The CDR3 coding sequence is TGCAGCGCAAGACAGGTTCCCTACGAGCAGTACTTC. Its protein product is CSARQVPYEQYF.

This clone has more than one count but fewer than ten. This sequence joins TRBV6-5 and TRBJ2-1, with TRBD1 as a possible D gene (6 bases). The germline CDR1 and CDR2 sequences are MNHEY and SVGAGI. This CDR3 spans 14 amino acids. Trimming pared 5 bases from V and 4 bases from J, leaving 12 bases between. CDR3 protein: CASSTTDRYNEQFF. The DNA of the CDR3 is TGTGCCAGCAGTACCACTGACAGGTACAATGAGCAGTTCTTC.

This chain uses TRBV7-3 with TRBJ2-2; 7 bases map to TRBD1. CDR1 is SGHTA, CDR2 FQGTGA, per germline. The junction had 5 bases not matched to a gene; V was cut back by 0 bases and J by 4 bases. CDR3 size: 16 residues. The CDR3 nucleotides read TGTGCCAGCAGCTTAACAGGGGGCGCGACCACCGGGGAGCTGTTTTTT. This gives the protein CASSLTGGATTGELFF. The whole variable domain, remainder taken from reference TRBV7-3 and TRBJ2-2, is GAGVSQTPSNKVTEKGKYVELRCDPISGHTALYWYRQSLGQGPEFLIYFQGTGAADDSGLPNDRFFAVRPEGSVSTLKIQRTERGDSAVYLCASSLTGGATTGELFFGEGSRLTVL.

This chain uses TRBV28 with TRBJ2-7; D remains ambiguous. The length of the CDR3 is 12 residues. Trimming removed 2 bases at V and 4 bases at J, with 6 bases between. Germline V gives CDR1 MDHEN, CDR2 SYDVKM. As DNA, the CDR3 is TGTGCCAGCAGTTTACGGTCGTACGAGCAGTACTTC. This codes for CASSLRSYEQYF. The variable domain in full, with the rest retrieved from reference TRBV28 and TRBJ2-7, is DVKVTQSSRYLVKRTGEKVFLECVQDMDHENMFWYRQDPGLGLRLIYFSYDVKMKEKGDIPEGYSVSREKKERFSLILESASTNQTSMYLCASSLRSYEQYFGPGTRLTVT.

V is TRBV5-4 and J is TRBJ1-1; 9 nucleotides agree with TRBD1. J was trimmed by 4 bases and V by 5 bases; bases with no gene match: 6. CDR1 and CDR2 from the germline V gene are SGHNT and YYREEE (reference sequence). The length of the CDR3 is 14 residues. This CDR3 is CASSTQGAGTEAFF. CDR3 DNA sequence: TGTGCCAGCAGTACACAGGGGGCTGGCACTGAAGCTTTCTTT. Based on the CDR3 plus reference TRBV5-4 and TRBJ1-1, the full variable domain is ETGVTQSPTHLIKTRGQQVTLRCSSQSGHNTVSWYQQALGQGPQFIFQYYREEENGRGNFPPRFSGLQFPNYSSELNVNALELDDSALYLCASSTQGAGTEAFFGQGTRLTVV.

This clone was recorded only once. The V gene is TRBV30, the J gene TRBJ1-4, with TRBD1 identical over 9 bases. Germline CDR1 GTSNPN, CDR2 SVGIG (reference sequence). V shed 2 bases and J 7 bases; nucleotides not matched to a gene: 2. The CDR3 has 13 residues. CDR3: CAWSRTGVEKLFF. As DNA, the CDR3 is TGTGCCTGGAGTCGGACAGGGGTTGAAAAACTGTTTTTT. The full variable domain, its missing parts supplied by reference TRBV30 and TRBJ1-4, is SQTIHQWPATLVQPVGSPLSLECTVEGTSNPNLYWYRQAAGRGLQLLFYSVGIGQISSEVPQNLSASRPQDRQFILSSKKLLLSDSGFYLCAWSRTGVEKLFFGSGTQLSVL.

The J gene is TRBJ2-1, the V gene TRBV7-2; maybe TRBD1 (6 bases). Germline assignment: CDR1 SGHTA and CDR2 FQGNSA. This CDR3 has 15 amino acids. The ends were cut back, 3 bases at V and 4 bases at J, with 13 bases in the middle. The CDR3 DNA reads as TGTGCCAGCAGCTTGGGCAGGGGCCTTTACAATGAGCAGTTCTTC. It translates to CASSLGRGLYNEQFF.

The genes are TRBV27 and TRBJ1-1, with no clear D. V lost 4 bases to trimming and J lost 4 bases, with 10 bases between them. Germline V gene data show CDR1 as MNHEY and CDR2 as SMNVEV (reference sequence). There are 13 residues in the CDR3. The CDR3 spells CASSWGVGTEAFF. For the CDR3, the DNA is TGTGCCAGCAGTTGGGGAGTGGGCACTGAAGCTTTCTTT.

V gene TRBV9 combines with J gene TRBJ2-3, with D perhaps matching TRBD1 (7 bases). The CDR3 spans 14 residues. V lost 7 bases and J 0 bases, leaving 12 bases between the germline ends. The V gene's germline CDR1 is SGDLS and CDR2 YYNGEE. CDR3 region: CASGGTASTDTQYF. The CDR3 DNA sequence: TGTGCCAGCGGGGGGACAGCCAGCACAGATACGCAGTATTTT.

Here the CDR3 reads CASSVVDRASEQFF. The CDR3 bases are TGTGCCAGCAGTGTAGTGGACAGGGCTAGTGAGCAGTTCTTC. The chain couples TRBV6-1 to TRBJ2-1, with 8 bases lining up with TRBD1. Germline-derived CDR1 and CDR2 are MNHNS and SASEGT. The V and J ends lost 4 bases and 9 bases, in that order; junction bases with no gene match: 8. The CDR3 length is 14 residues.

The V call is TRBV2, the J call TRBJ2-7; 7 nucleotides align to TRBD2. Germline V gene sequence: CDR1 SNHLY, CDR2 FYNNEI. J gave up 6 bases and V 8 bases, and 10 bases lay outside the gene matches. The CDR3 runs to 13 residues. CDR3 residues: CASATGGFFEQYF. CDR3 nucleotides: TGTGCCAGCGCGACGGGGGGTTTTTTCGAGCAGTACTTC. Full variable domain (rest looked up from reference TRBV2 and TRBJ2-7): EPEVTQTPSHQVTQMGQEVILRCVPISNHLYFYWYRQILGQKVEFLVSFYNNEISEKSEIFDDQFSVERPDGSNFTLKIRSTKLEDSAMYFCASATGGFFEQYFGPGTRLTVT.

The chain joins TRBV28 to TRBJ2-1; 8 nucleotides align to TRBD1. V dropped 6 bases and J dropped 5; count of bases not matched to a gene: 9. CDR1 MDHEN and CDR2 SYDVKM come from the germline V gene. The CDR3 contains 15 residues. The CDR3 DNA follows: TGTGCCAGCAGCCTAGCCGGGACAGGACACAATGAGCAGTTCTTC. As protein: CASSLAGTGHNEQFF.

The chain has TRBV5-1 and TRBJ2-5, with TRBD1 matching 8 bases. J was trimmed by 5 bases and V by 6 bases; bases with no gene match: 9. Germline V gene lookup returns CDR1 SGHRS and CDR2 YFSETQ. The CDR3 has 14 residues. The CDR3 region is CASTLTGVRETQYF. CDR3 nucleotides: TGCGCCAGCACTTTGACAGGGGTACGCGAGACCCAGTACTTC.

This sequence joins TRBV4-2 and TRBJ2-2; 12 bases are shared with TRBD2. CDR1 and CDR2 from the germline V gene are LGHNA and YNFKEQ. V was clipped by 4 bases and J by 4 bases; unmatched bases: 7. This CDR3 region has 17 residues. CDR3 in amino acids: CASSPRLAGERTGELFF. The CDR3 nucleotides read TGTGCCAGCAGCCCTCGACTAGCGGGGGAGCGCACCGGGGAGCTGTTTTTT.